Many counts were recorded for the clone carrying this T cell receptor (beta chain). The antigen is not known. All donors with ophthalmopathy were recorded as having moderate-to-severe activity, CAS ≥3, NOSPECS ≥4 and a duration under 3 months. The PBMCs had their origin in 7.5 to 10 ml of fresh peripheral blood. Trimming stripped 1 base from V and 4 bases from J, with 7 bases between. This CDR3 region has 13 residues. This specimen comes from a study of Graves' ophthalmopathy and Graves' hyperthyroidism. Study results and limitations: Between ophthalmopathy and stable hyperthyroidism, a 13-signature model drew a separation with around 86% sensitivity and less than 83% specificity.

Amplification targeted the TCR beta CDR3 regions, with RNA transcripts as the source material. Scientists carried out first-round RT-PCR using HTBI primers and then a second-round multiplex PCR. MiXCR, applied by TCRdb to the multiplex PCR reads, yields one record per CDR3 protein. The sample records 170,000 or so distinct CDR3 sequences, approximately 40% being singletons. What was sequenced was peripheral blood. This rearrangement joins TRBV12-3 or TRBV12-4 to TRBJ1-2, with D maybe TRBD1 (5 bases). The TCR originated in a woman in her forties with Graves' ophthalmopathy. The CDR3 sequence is CASSLGGIYGYTF. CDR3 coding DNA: TGTGCCAGCAGTTTAGGGGGGATCTATGGCTACACCTTC.